This T cell receptor (beta chain) came from a study of patients and donors after allogeneic stem cell transplantation. MiXCR was run by TCRdb on the RT-PCR reads, yielding one entry per CDR3 protein. This sample has hundreds of thousands of distinct CDR3 sequences; roughly 17% occur once, and the top ten carry about 7%. The V gene lost 1 base and the J gene lost 9 bases, with 10 bases spanning the gap. This CDR3 has 13 amino acids. In germline, CDR1 is LGHDT, CDR2 YNNKEL (reference sequence). Sequencing used blood, either unsorted or a sorted T cell fraction (not recorded which). The receptor was isolated from a human donor who was either an allogeneic HSCT recipient or a stem cell or donor lymphocyte infusion donor (not recorded which). It is not recorded whose cells these are; they may come from a transplant donor. The chain uses TRBV3-1 and TRBJ1-5; D uncertain. CDR3 protein: CASSQGAKRPQHF. CDR3 DNA sequence: TGTGCCAGCAGCCAAGGGGCTAAGCGGCCCCAGCATTTT.